These 15 T cell receptor beta chains originate from one sample sequenced in a study of T cells in Graves' hyperthyroidism and ophthalmopathy. TCR beta CDR3 regions were amplified from RNA. An initial round of RT-PCR targeting the TCR CDR3 relied on the HTBI primer set. Each CDR3 protein is one row after TCRdb ran MiXCR on the multiplex PCR reads. The sample holds hundreds of thousands of distinct CDR3 sequences, 12% to 15% seen once. Sequencing was done on a sample of blood. These TCRs come from a woman between 18 and 29 years old with Graves' hyperthyroidism.

This clonotype came up many times. CDR3 in DNA: TGTGCCAGCAGCTTAATCGGGGGCGGGACTAGCGACGACAATGAGCAGTTCTTC. Its protein is CASSLIGGGTSDDNEQFF. The rearrangement uses TRBV7-3 and TRBJ2-1, with TRBD2 identical over 10 bases. The CDR3 runs 18 residues. Trimming removed 1 base from V and 5 bases from J; junction bases left unmatched: 11. From germline, CDR1 is SGHTA and CDR2 FQGTGA.

There are a few counts of this clonotype. The chain combines TRBV11-2 with TRBJ2-5; TRBD2 aligns across 9 bases. J lost 5 bases, V lost 7 bases, and 17 bases had no gene match. Germline V gene sequence: CDR1 SGHAT, CDR2 FQNNGV. The CDR3 runs to 17 residues. In nucleotides, the CDR3 is TGTGCCAGCACCTTGGGGGGGATAGCGGGAGCAGGGGAGACCCAGTACTTC. Its protein is CASTLGGIAGAGETQYF.

This clonotype occurred many times. The chain recombines TRBV27 with TRBJ2-7; D gene unclear. The CDR3 has 13 residues. Trimming shortened V by 5 bases and J by 2 bases, and 10 bases separated the two germline ends. The germline V gene encodes CDR1 MNHEY and CDR2 SMNVEV (reference sequence). CDR3 region: CASSRTRAYEQYF. DNA for the CDR3: TGTGCCAGCAGTAGGACCCGGGCCTACGAGCAGTACTTC.

This clonotype turned up a few times. V gene TRBV4-1 combines with J gene TRBJ2-3; D perhaps matches TRBD1 (6 bases). This CDR3 is 16 amino acids long. Trimming cost V 0 bases and J 2 bases, with 12 bases left between them. From germline, CDR1 is MGHRA and CDR2 YSYEKL. For the CDR3, the DNA is TGCGCCAGCAGCCAAGATCGTGGGGGCCCCACAGATACGCAGTATTTT. Translating gives CASSQDRGGPTDTQYF.

This clonotype was picked up many times. CDR3 residues: CAWGSGMTTTNEKLFF. CDR3 nucleotide sequence: TGTGCCTGGGGTTCCGGGATGACTACAACTAATGAAAAACTGTTTTTT. J is TRBJ1-4 and V is TRBV30; D uncertain. The CDR3 runs to 16 residues. Germline V CDR1 and CDR2: GTSNPN, SVGIG (reference sequence). V lost 5 bases and J lost 0, with 16 bases in between.

This clonotype appeared a few times. The V and J genes are TRBV11-1 and TRBJ2-3, with D unresolved. The CDR3 is 14 amino acids. Trimming cost V 2 bases and J 4 bases, with 10 bases left between them. CDR1 is SGHAT and CDR2 is FQDESV in the germline V gene (reference sequence). Written as DNA, the CDR3 is TGTGCCAGCAGCTTAAGCTCAACCGCAGATACGCAGTATTTT. It specifies CASSLSSTADTQYF.

Many counts were recorded for this clonotype. The rearrangement links TRBV2 to TRBJ2-1, with 10 bases that match TRBD2. CDR1 is SNHLY and CDR2 is FYNNEI in the germline V gene. The CDR3 spans 13 residues. The trim removed 10 bases at V and 3 bases at J, leaving 3 bases unmatched. In nucleotides, the CDR3 is TGTGCCACCGGGACTAGCGTCTACAATGAGCAGTTCTTC. It encodes CATGTSVYNEQFF.

This clonotype was seen at least ten times. The J gene is TRBJ2-3, the V gene TRBV20-1; D may be TRBD2 (6 bases). This CDR3 is built from 15 residues. The V end lost 3 bases, the J end lost 2 bases, and 15 bases lay between the germline ends. Per germline, CDR1 DFQATT and CDR2 SNEGSKA (reference sequence). DNA for the CDR3: TGCAGTGCTAGTCGGGGGAGCCTTATCACAGATACGCAGTATTTT. It is translated as CSASRGSLITDTQYF.

The CDR3 DNA sequence: TGTGCCACCTGGAGGGGGGCCGGGGAGCTGTTTTTT. Its translation is CATWRGAGELFF. This rearrangement joins TRBV6-1 to TRBJ2-2, with D perhaps being TRBD1 or TRBD2 (6 bases each). The CDR3 runs to 12 residues. Germline CDR1 MNHNS, CDR2 SASEGT. Trimming stripped 10 bases from V and 6 bases from J, with 12 bases between.

This clonotype occurred many times. This chain links TRBV9 with TRBJ2-5, with D unclear. Trimming stripped 1 base from V and 5 bases from J, with 15 bases between. Germline V gives CDR1 SGDLS, CDR2 YYNGEE. The CDR3 covers 15 residues. The CDR3 region has the DNA TGTGCCAGCAGCGTATATGGCGGAACCAGGGAGACCCAGTACTTC. Encoded protein: CASSVYGGTRETQYF. Drawing the rest from reference TRBV9 and TRBJ2-5, the complete variable domain is DSGVTQTPKHLITATGQRVTLRCSPRSGDLSVYWYQQSLDQGLQFLIQYYNGEERAKGNILERFSAQQFPDLHSELNLSSLELGDSALYFCASSVYGGTRETQYFGPGTRLLVL.

At least ten counts were recorded for this clonotype. The V call is TRBV12-3 or TRBV12-4, the J call TRBJ2-2; tentatively, D is TRBD1 (6 bases). The CDR3 consists of 15 residues. V gave up 6 bases and J gave up 3 bases, with 14 bases separating them. The CDR3 nucleotides read TGTGCCAGCAGGACGAACAGGGATCACACCGGGGAGCTGTTTTTT. Translated, it gives CASRTNRDHTGELFF.

In its sample, this clonotype was seen a few times. The V call is TRBV7-8, the J call TRBJ1-5; unclear D gene. The CDR3 contains 16 residues. The germline V and J ends were trimmed by 0 bases and 1 base, with 10 bases remaining between them. Germline assignment: CDR1 SGHVS and CDR2 FQNEAQ. CDR3 region: CASSLAGVVSNQPQHF. DNA of the CDR3: TGTGCCAGCAGCTTAGCCGGGGTTGTGAGCAATCAGCCCCAGCATTTT.

This clonotype has only a few counts. The CDR3 DNA sequence: TGCGCCAGCAGCAGGGCAGGGCAGGGAATACCTTCGGGGCAGCCCCAGCATTTT. Its translation: CASSRAGQGIPSGQPQHF. This chain connects TRBV4-1 to TRBJ1-5; D might be TRBD1 (5 bases). CDR3 length: 18 residues. V was trimmed by 5 bases and J by 7 bases, leaving 27 bases between them. Germline CDR1 and CDR2: MGHRA and YSYEKL.

The chain uses TRBV19 and TRBJ1-5; 12 bases map to TRBD1. The CDR3 runs to 17 residues. CDR1 and CDR2 from the germline V gene are LNHDA and SQIVND (reference sequence). V lost 6 bases, J lost 7 bases, and 13 bases stayed unmatched. The CDR3 DNA follows: TGTGCCAGTAGGCTCGGGACAGGGGGCGCGCATAACCAGCCCCAGCATTTT. Its translation is CASRLGTGGAHNQPQHF.

This clonotype was counted at least ten times. V gene TRBV24-1 combines with J gene TRBJ2-1; 10 nucleotides match TRBD2. Germline CDR1 and CDR2: KGHDR and SFDVKD. This CDR3 region has 17 residues. The J segment lost 7 bases and the V segment lost 0 bases, leaving 8 bases of the junction unmatched. CDR3 nucleotides: TGTGCCACCAGTGATTTGCCCAGCGGGAGGGAAGGAAATGAGCAGTTCTTC. It translates to CATSDLPSGREGNEQFF.